The 28 T cell receptor beta chains below were found in one sample sequenced in a study of T cell responses to AZD1222 COVID-19 vaccine. Sequencing was performed with immunoSEQ multiplex PCR; in TCRdb, only in-frame clones are kept and a portion is missing. The sample has some 54,000 clones; roughly 85% are singletons. Sequences were derived from peripheral blood, sampled on day 0 of AZD1222 vaccination. These receptors all come from an adult in good health.

DNA for the CDR3: TGTGCCAGCAGCCTAGGAGGGCAGGGAGGGACAGATACGCAGTATTTT. Amino acids: CASSLGGQGGTDTQYF. The rearrangement uses TRBV7-9 and TRBJ2-3; 7 bases are shared with TRBD2. Germline trimming cut 5 bases from V and 3 bases from J; bases unmatched to any gene: 11. The CDR3 loop spans 16 amino acids. Per the germline V gene, CDR1 is SEHNR and CDR2 is FQNEAQ (reference sequence).

This sequence joins TRBV6-5 and TRBJ1-6; D ambiguous. This CDR3 contains 12 residues. V lost 7 bases and J lost 5, with 6 bases in between. Germline-derived CDR1 and CDR2 are MNHEY and SVGAGI. CDR3 coding DNA: TGTGCCAGCACCGCCAATAATTCACCCCTCCACTTT. It translates to CASTANNSPLHF.

The rearrangement uses TRBV12-3 or TRBV12-4 and TRBJ2-7, with a weak D call TRBD1 (6 bases). CDR3 length equals 13 residues. V was trimmed by 1 base and J by 6 bases, leaving 10 bases between them. CDR3 residues: CASSLVQGTEQYF. CDR3 coding DNA: TGTGCCAGCAGTTTAGTACAGGGAACCGAGCAGTACTTC.

J is TRBJ2-1 and V is TRBV4-2; 8 bases align to TRBD2. The CDR3 spans 20 residues. Germline-derived CDR1 and CDR2 are LGHNA and YNFKEQ. Trimming cost V 0 bases and J 4 bases; bases outside gene matches: 17. CDR3 residues: CASSQEVPAGVSQAYNEQFF. Here the CDR3 DNA reads TGTGCCAGCAGCCAAGAGGTACCAGCGGGAGTTAGTCAAGCGTACAATGAGCAGTTCTTC.

The J gene is TRBJ2-5, the V gene TRBV14; D possibly corresponds to TRBD2 (6 bases). Between the trimmed V and J ends, which lost 3 bases and 7 bases, there was a span of 6 bases. In germline, CDR1 is SGHDN, CDR2 FVKESK. This CDR3 spans 11 amino acids. As DNA, the CDR3 is TGTGCCAGCAGCCACGGGGGGACCCAGTACTTC. Translation gives CASSHGGTQYF.

This clone came up once. V is TRBV7-9 and J is TRBJ1-4; 7 nucleotides line up with TRBD1. The CDR3 is 13 residues long. After removal of 8 bases from V and 8 bases from J, the junction contained 8 bases not matched to a gene. The germline CDR1 and CDR2 sequences are SEHNR and FQNEAQ (reference sequence). The CDR3 DNA reads as TGTGCCAGCCAGACAGGGAACAACGAAAAACTGTTTTTT. Amino acids: CASQTGNNEKLFF.

The J gene is TRBJ1-4, the V gene TRBV19; 8 nucleotides align to TRBD1. This CDR3 has 15 residues. CDR1 LNHDA and CDR2 SQIVND come from the germline V gene (reference sequence). Trimming took 3 bases from V and 4 from J; bases not matched to a gene: 4. The CDR3 loop reads CASSMGTGNNEKLFF. In DNA form, the CDR3 reads TGTGCCAGTAGTATGGGGACAGGCAATAATGAAAAACTGTTTTTT.

This chain joins TRBV7-2 and TRBJ1-6; 8 bases map to TRBD1. Losses at the gene ends were 5 bases for V and 10 bases for J; bases not matched to a gene: 10. CDR1 and CDR2 from the germline V gene are SGHTA and FQGNSA. The CDR3 contains 15 residues. Written as DNA, the CDR3 is TGTGCCAGCAGCGAAGGACAGGGTTTGACGTCACCCCTCCACTTT. This encodes CASSEGQGLTSPLHF.

The chain combines TRBV5-8 with TRBJ1-5; 10 bases match TRBD1. The CDR3 is 15 amino acids. With V trimmed by 2 bases and J by 6 bases, 5 bases remained unmatched. Germline V gives CDR1 SGHTS, CDR2 YDEGEE. DNA for the CDR3: TGTGCCAGCAGCTTAGACAGGGGGCAGAGTCAGCCCCAGCATTTT. This translates into CASSLDRGQSQPQHF.

This chain uses TRBV5-1 with TRBJ2-1, with a tentative D call TRBD1 (6 bases). The length of the CDR3 is 15 residues. Per germline, CDR1 SGHRS and CDR2 YFSETQ. The V end was cut by 0 bases, the J end by 4 bases, with 11 bases between. The CDR3 region has the DNA TGCGCCAGCAGCTTGGTAGGGGGTGGATACAATGAGCAGTTCTTC. This gives the protein CASSLVGGGYNEQFF.

This clone was seen a few times. The chain uses TRBV19 and TRBJ1-1; no clear D gene. Germline lookup yields CDR1 LNHDA and CDR2 SQIVND (reference sequence). This CDR3 is 13 amino acids long. The ends were cut back, 4 bases at V and 1 base at J, with 7 bases in the middle. The CDR3 DNA reads as TGTGCCAGTAGTAACAGAGGGAACACTGAAGCTTTCTTT. It is translated as CASSNRGNTEAFF.

The V gene is TRBV6-5, the J gene TRBJ2-1; 11 bases agree with TRBD1. The CDR3 length is 15 residues. With 7 bases clipped from V and 7 bases from J, the junction kept 9 bases outside the gene matches. Germline-derived CDR1 and CDR2 are MNHEY and SVGAGI. As DNA, the CDR3 is TGTGCCAGCACCTCAGGACAGGGGGCAACTAATGAGCAGTTCTTC. Translation: CASTSGQGATNEQFF.

The chain is built from TRBV5-5 and TRBJ1-1; TRBD1 is a possible D gene (5 bases). There are 16 residues in the CDR3. Germline CDR1 and CDR2: SGHKS and YYEKEE (reference sequence). Trimming stripped 3 bases from V and 0 bases from J, with 15 bases between. The CDR3 region is CASSWGSGHLNTEAFF. The CDR3 DNA follows: TGTGCCAGCAGCTGGGGTTCCGGACACTTGAACACTGAAGCTTTCTTT. Using reference TRBV5-5 and TRBJ1-1 for the parts outside the CDR3, the full variable domain is DAGVTQSPTHLIKTRGQQVTLRCSPISGHKSVSWYQQVLGQGPQFIFQYYEKEERGRGNFPDRFSARQFPNYSSELNVNALLLGDSALYLCASSWGSGHLNTEAFFGQGTRLTVV.

The chain recombines TRBV14 with TRBJ2-7; no clear D. This CDR3 is built from 14 residues. Germline loops: CDR1 SGHDN, CDR2 FVKESK. The ends were cut back, 1 base at V and 4 bases at J, with 11 bases in the middle. CDR3 bases: TGTGCCAGCAGCCAAGCGTTAGGAATTTACGAGCAGTACTTC. Encoded protein: CASSQALGIYEQYF. The variable domain in full, completed from reference TRBV14 and TRBJ2-7, reads EAGVTQFPSHSVIEKGQTVTLRCDPISGHDNLYWYRRVMGKEIKFLLHFVKESKQDESGMPNNRFLAERTGGTYSTLKVQPAELEDSGVYFCASSQALGIYEQYFGPGTRLTVT.

This clone was recorded only once. The chain uses TRBV7-9 and TRBJ1-2; TRBD1 matches 8 bases. This CDR3 comprises 15 residues. Germline CDR1 and CDR2: SEHNR and FQNEAQ (reference sequence). The V gene end was trimmed by 3 bases and the J gene end by 8 bases; junction bases not matched to a gene: 11. The CDR3 region has the DNA TGTGCCAGCAGCTTGGGCGACAGGGGCCCTTGGGGCTACACCTTC. It translates to CASSLGDRGPWGYTF.

This clone was seen just once. This sequence joins TRBV20-1 and TRBJ2-7, with D perhaps TRBD2 (5 bases). CDR1 and CDR2 (germline): DFQATT, SNEGSKA (reference sequence). V was pared by 4 bases and J by 6 bases, with 10 bases between. The CDR3 contains 11 residues. The CDR3 DNA follows: TGCAGTGCTATGGGGAGAGTCGAGCAGTACTTC. This codes for CSAMGRVEQYF.

About this clone: Other DNA variants within this sample encode the same CDR3. The chain carries TRBV6-2 or TRBV6-3 and TRBJ2-7; D is possibly TRBD1 or TRBD2 (5 bases each). This CDR3 is 14 amino acids long. Germline CDR1 is MNHEY and CDR2 is SVGEGT. The V end was cut by 2 bases, the J end by 3 bases, with 11 bases between. The CDR3 sequence is CASSYGTSGYEQYF. The CDR3, as DNA: TGTGCCAGCAGTTACGGGACGAGCGGCTACGAGCAGTACTTC.

The chain combines TRBV19 with TRBJ1-3; 7 nucleotides line up with TRBD1. Unmatched junction bases numbered 0, after V lost 5 bases and J lost 2 bases. Germline CDR1 LNHDA, CDR2 SQIVND (reference sequence). CDR3 length: 13 amino acids. The CDR3 DNA sequence: TGTGCCAGTAGTGGACAGGCTGGAAACACCATATATTTT. As protein: CASSGQAGNTIYF.

The chain combines TRBV4-2 with TRBJ1-1; no clear D gene. The CDR3 has 16 residues. Trimming stripped 1 base from V and 1 base from J, with 13 bases between. Per the germline V gene, CDR1 is LGHNA and CDR2 is YNFKEQ. CDR3 nucleotides: TGTGCCAGCAGCCAAGCGGACGCTTGGCCGAACACTGAAGCTTTCTTT. Protein: CASSQADAWPNTEAFF.

The chain links TRBV29-1 to TRBJ2-2; no reliable D call. The CDR3 is 12 amino acids. The V end was cut by 5 bases, the J end by 3 bases, with 7 bases between. Germline values: CDR1 SQVTM, CDR2 ANQGSEA. The CDR3 protein is CSVWWHTGELFF. CDR3 coding DNA: TGCAGCGTTTGGTGGCACACCGGGGAGCTGTTTTTT.

The chain links TRBV18 to TRBJ2-5; no firm D call. Germline assignment: CDR1 KGHSH and CDR2 LQKENI. V was shortened by 0 bases and J by 2 bases, with 4 bases between the two germline ends. The CDR3 runs to 13 residues. The DNA of the CDR3 is TGTGCCAGCTCACCACCGAGTCAAGAGACCCAGTACTTC. It encodes CASSPPSQETQYF.

The chain employs TRBV28 and TRBJ2-1, with D hard to call. V was trimmed by 1 base and J by 6 bases, leaving 10 bases between them. The CDR3 runs to 14 residues. In germline, CDR1 is MDHEN, CDR2 SYDVKM. Written as DNA, the CDR3 is TGTGCCAGCAGTTTATTTGCCCGAGCCAATGAGCAGTTCTTC. Its translation is CASSLFARANEQFF.

As for this clone: Sequence at one end of the junction differs from germline and may be a read error. This chain's CDR3 is CASRQDWGFGNSPLHF. The DNA of the CDR3 is TGCGCCAGCAGACAAGATTGGGGTTTTGGTAATTCACCCCTCCACTTT. The genes are TRBV4-1 and TRBJ1-6; D not certain. Per germline, CDR1 MGHRA and CDR2 YSYEKL. The CDR3 contains 16 residues.

J is TRBJ2-2 and V is TRBV24-1; 8 bases line up with TRBD1. Germline V lookup: CDR1 KGHDR, CDR2 SFDVKD. The CDR3 length is 17 residues. V was pared by 6 bases and J by 5 bases, with 13 bases of the junction left unmatched. CDR3 DNA sequence: TGTGCCACCAGTCCTGCCCCAGGGGGCGAGGAGACCGGGGAGCTGTTTTTT. Amino acid sequence: CATSPAPGGEETGELFF.

This clone has a handful of counts. The J gene is TRBJ1-1, the V gene TRBV11-2; TRBD1 agrees at 7 bases. Germline loops: CDR1 SGHAT, CDR2 FQNNGV. The CDR3 runs 15 residues. The trim removed 7 bases at V and 3 bases at J, leaving 11 bases unmatched. This CDR3 reads CASTPAVTGDTEAFF. In DNA, the CDR3 is TGTGCCAGCACCCCGGCAGTTACAGGGGACACTGAAGCTTTCTTT.

This chain links TRBV19 with TRBJ2-7; either TRBD1 or TRBD2 may supply D (7 bases each). Germline CDR1 LNHDA, CDR2 SQIVND (reference sequence). There are 15 residues in the CDR3. The V end lost 3 bases, the J end lost 6 bases, and 18 bases lay between the germline ends. CDR3 protein: CASSMGGGLVGEQYF. In DNA form, the CDR3 reads TGTGCCAGTAGTATGGGAGGGGGCCTCGTCGGCGAGCAGTACTTC.

V gene TRBV6-5 combines with J gene TRBJ2-1; 8 nucleotides match TRBD2. Germline CDR1 and CDR2: MNHEY and SVGAGI. The CDR3 runs to 15 residues. V gave up 10 bases and J gave up 4 bases; unmatched junction bases: 12. CDR3 in DNA: TGTGCCACCATCGGCCGGGCGGGGGGTTACAATGAGCAGTTCTTC. It yields the protein CATIGRAGGYNEQFF.

The V and J genes are TRBV7-6 and TRBJ2-2; D not resolved. The CDR3 sequence is 13 residues long. V lost 1 base and J 6 bases, leaving 6 bases between the germline ends. Germline lookup yields CDR1 SGHVS and CDR2 FNYEAQ. CDR3 coding DNA: TGTGCCAGCAGCTTAGAAAGGGCCGGGGAGCTGTTTTTT. It encodes CASSLERAGELFF.